The 22 T cell receptor beta chains listed next were all sequenced from one sample in a study of T cell repertoires in cytomegalovirus infection. TCRdb itself ran the reads through MiXCR, one entry per CDR3 protein. Of about 450,000 distinct CDR3 sequences in the sample, roughly 30% are singletons; the top ten hold roughly 13%. The sample taken for sequencing was PBMCs. Receptors originate from a human donor in good health (CMV status not recorded). Some clones in this sample may be carry-over from other donors' samples.

The chain joins TRBV28 to TRBJ1-5; D is uncertain. The CDR3 totals 10 residues. Germline CDR1 is MDHEN and CDR2 is SYDVKM. Trimming pared 10 bases from V and 11 bases from J, leaving 12 bases between. The CDR3 DNA follows: TGTGCCACGGGGTCTAGGACCCAGCATTTT. Its protein is CATGSRTQHF.

This sequence joins TRBV5-4 and TRBJ2-1; D perhaps matches TRBD1 (6 bases). The CDR3 length is 12 residues. Looked up from germline, CDR1 is SGHNT and CDR2 is YYREEE (reference sequence). V was clipped by 4 bases and J by 13 bases, with 15 bases between them. This chain's CDR3 is CASSGGHGEQFF. The CDR3 bases are TGTGCCAGCAGCGGGGGACATGGAGAACAGTTCTTC.

This sequence joins TRBV14 and TRBJ2-7; D is possibly TRBD1 (6 bases). Germline V gene sequence: CDR1 SGHDN, CDR2 FVKESK. The V gene lost 5 bases and the J gene lost 3 bases, with 11 bases spanning the gap. The CDR3 extends over 13 amino acids. CDR3 nucleotide sequence: TGTGCCAGCAGCGAATACAGGGACTACGAGCAGTACTTC. Its translation is CASSEYRDYEQYF. Based on the CDR3 plus reference TRBV14 and TRBJ2-7, the full variable domain is EAGVTQFPSHSVIEKGQTVTLRCDPISGHDNLYWYRRVMGKEIKFLLHFVKESKQDESGMPNNRFLAERTGGTYSTLKVQPAELEDSGVYFCASSEYRDYEQYFGPGTRLTVT.

The chain combines TRBV4-1 with TRBJ2-7, with D perhaps TRBD1 or TRBD2 (5 bases each). V lost 1 base and J 1 base, leaving 17 bases between the germline ends. The CDR3 is made up of 17 amino acids. Germline V gives CDR1 MGHRA, CDR2 YSYEKL. CDR3 in amino acids: CASSQVGVGVASYEQYF. The CDR3, as DNA: TGCGCCAGCAGCCAAGTCGGGGTGGGGGTTGCGTCCTACGAGCAGTACTTC.

This clonotype was counted at least ten times. The rearrangement uses TRBV7-2 and TRBJ2-1; TRBD2 is a possible D gene (7 bases). V lost 6 bases and J 6 bases, leaving 15 bases between the germline ends. CDR1 and CDR2 (germline): SGHTA, FQGNSA. The CDR3 runs 14 residues. The CDR3 protein is CASSRGGIANEQFF. DNA of the CDR3: TGTGCCAGCAGTAGGGGGGGAATCGCCAATGAGCAGTTCTTC.

This clonotype appeared a few times. This rearrangement joins TRBV12-5 to TRBJ1-1; the match to TRBD1 covers 9 bases. V gave up 6 bases and J gave up 6 bases; unmatched junction bases: 8. This CDR3 has 14 residues. Germline V CDR1 and CDR2: LGHNT, FRNRAP. The CDR3 DNA is TGTGCTAGTGGGACCGGGACAGGGATCGCTGAAGCTTTCTTT. It yields the protein CASGTGTGIAEAFF.

The J gene is TRBJ2-3, the V gene TRBV7-9, with a possible D match to TRBD2 (5 bases). The CDR3 totals 20 residues. Germline V gene data show CDR1 as SEHNR and CDR2 as FQNEAQ (reference sequence). Trimming stripped 1 base from V and 2 bases from J, with 25 bases between. CDR3 sequence: CASSLDVLACWSSDTDTQYF. The CDR3 DNA reads as TGTGCCAGCAGCTTAGACGTGCTAGCTTGTTGGTCTTCGGACACAGATACGCAGTATTTT.

There are many counts of this clonotype. This rearrangement joins TRBV12-3 or TRBV12-4 to TRBJ2-6; D uncertain. V dropped 6 bases and J dropped 0 bases, with 12 bases sitting between them. The CDR3 extends over 16 amino acids. CDR3 in DNA: TGTGCCAGCAGCTACCCCCCCCTCTCTGGGGCCAACGTCCTGACTTTC. Its protein product is CASSYPPLSGANVLTF.

This clonotype is a singleton in its sample. The rearrangement uses TRBV11-2 and TRBJ2-2, with 8 bases identical to TRBD1. CDR3 length equals 15 residues. Germline trimming cut 8 bases from V and 0 bases from J; bases unmatched to any gene: 5. CDR1 and CDR2 from the germline V gene are SGHAT and FQNNGV. CDR3 residues: CASGYRGSNTGELFF. CDR3 DNA: TGTGCCAGCGGTTACAGGGGGTCGAACACCGGGGAGCTGTTTTTT.

Of note for this clonotype: A read error may produce the germline difference seen at one junction end. This chain connects TRBV3-1 to TRBJ1-2, with D unclear. CDR1 is LGHDT, CDR2 YNNKEL, per germline (reference sequence). CDR3 length equals 14 residues. CDR3 sequence: CASSKDLGSYGYTF. The CDR3 coding sequence is TGTGCCAGCAGCAAAGATTTAGGTAGCTATGGCTACACCTTC.

V is TRBV6-2 or TRBV6-3 and J is TRBJ2-5; 11 nucleotides align to TRBD2. In germline, CDR1 is MNHEY, CDR2 SVGEGT. V lost 4 bases to trimming and J lost 1 base; unmatched junction nucleotides: 5. The CDR3 is 16 residues long. The CDR3 nucleotides are TGTGCCAGCAGTTTCCGACTAGCGGGGAGCCAAGAGACCCAGTACTTC. It yields the protein CASSFRLAGSQETQYF.

This chain joins TRBV4-3 and TRBJ2-2; 8 nucleotides agree with TRBD2. Germline CDR1 is LGHNA and CDR2 is YSLEER. Trimming took 3 bases from V and 5 from J; bases not matched to a gene: 8. CDR3 length: 16 amino acids. The CDR3 reads CASSQPGGAATGELFF. The CDR3 DNA reads as TGCGCCAGCAGCCAGCCCGGGGGGGCCGCAACCGGGGAGCTGTTTTTT.

The genes are TRBV11-2 and TRBJ2-6; a weak D match, TRBD2 (6 bases). Trimming left V 3 bases short and J 0 bases short, with 15 bases between. Per germline, CDR1 SGHAT and CDR2 FQNNGV. The CDR3 length is 18 residues. CDR3 loop: CASSLPRREDSGANVLTF. Here the CDR3 DNA reads TGTGCCAGCAGCTTGCCGAGGAGGGAGGACTCTGGGGCCAACGTCCTGACTTTC.

This clonotype appeared a few times. This chain joins TRBV11-2 and TRBJ2-2, with 10 nucleotides matching TRBD2. The germline V gene has CDR1 SGHAT and CDR2 FQNNGV. Unmatched junction bases numbered 5, after V lost 2 bases and J lost 8 bases. There are 15 residues in the CDR3. This chain's CDR3 is CASSLSGGALGELFF. Here the CDR3 DNA reads TGTGCCAGCAGCTTAAGCGGGGGGGCCTTAGGGGAGCTGTTTTTT.

The chain carries TRBV6-5 and TRBJ1-1, with 9 bases aligning to TRBD1. V dropped 7 bases and J dropped 11; count of bases not matched to a gene: 8. From germline, CDR1 is MNHEY and CDR2 SVGAGI. The CDR3 loop spans 12 amino acids. CDR3 coding DNA: TGTGCCAGCATTCACGCCGGGACAGGGGCTTTCTTT. Protein sequence: CASIHAGTGAFF.

The CDR3 bases are TGTGCCAGCAGCTTAGGGGCTACAGGGGTGCACGAGCAGTACTTC. Amino acids: CASSLGATGVHEQYF. The rearrangement uses TRBV11-2 and TRBJ2-7, with TRBD1 matching over 7 bases. The CDR3 loop spans 15 amino acids. Germline V gene sequence: CDR1 SGHAT, CDR2 FQNNGV. J gave up 5 bases and V 1 base, and 8 bases lay outside the gene matches.

The table lists this clonotype with a few counts. One junction end disagrees with the germline gene, perhaps due to a read error. The chain recombines TRBV15 with TRBJ2-7; TRBD2 agrees at 7 bases. The CDR3 extends over 13 amino acids. Germline CDR1 and CDR2: LNHNV and YYDKDF (reference sequence). The CDR3 region has the DNA TGTGCCACCAGCAGAGATCGCGCCAGGGAGGGAAACTTC. As protein: CATSRDRAREGNF.

In this sample, this clonotype turned up once. The V and J genes are TRBV12-3 or TRBV12-4 and TRBJ2-3, with TRBD2 matching 7 bases. V trimming: 4 bases; J trimming: 2 bases; junction bases outside the gene matches: 12. This CDR3 spans 17 amino acids. The CDR3 DNA reads TGTGCCAGCAGTTCAACCCTGAGCGGGGTTCACACAGATACGCAGTATTTT. Its protein is CASSSTLSGVHTDTQYF.

The chain carries TRBV7-9 and TRBJ2-5, with D perhaps given as TRBD1 or TRBD2 (5 bases each). This CDR3 region has 14 residues. The V end lost 5 bases, the J end lost 1 base, and 11 bases lay between the germline ends. Germline loops: CDR1 SEHNR, CDR2 FQNEAQ (reference sequence). The CDR3 is CASSRDGTQETQYF. CDR3 DNA sequence: TGTGCCAGCAGCCGGGACGGGACCCAAGAGACCCAGTACTTC. Combining the CDR3 with reference TRBV7-9 and TRBJ2-5 gives the whole variable domain DTGVSQNPRHKITKRGQNVTFRCDPISEHNRLYWYRQTLGQGPEFLTYFQNEAQLEKSRLLSDRFSAERPKGSFSTLEIQRTEQGDSAMYLCASSRDGTQETQYFGPGTRLLVL.

A note on this clonotype: In this CDR3 the conserved last residue, phenylalanine or tryptophan, is missing, so a read error is likely. No DNA is shown, since the ends of the CDR3 on it are uncertain; the CDR3 is the one TCRdb lists. The genes are TRBV6-1 and TRBJ1-3. From germline, CDR1 is MNHNS and CDR2 SASEGT. The CDR3 length is 13 residues, termini included. CDR3 residues: CASNPDTGNTIYL.

Note on this clonotype: A much bigger clone sits one base away, suggesting this may be a read error. The conserved phenylalanine or tryptophan is not found at the CDR3 terminus, so this likely reflects a read error. This rearrangement joins TRBV6-5 to TRBJ2-5; 10 bases are shared with TRBD1. The junction had 10 bases not matched to a gene; V was cut back by 5 bases and J by 4 bases. Germline V lookup: CDR1 MNHEY, CDR2 SVGAGI. The CDR3 extends over 16 amino acids. Here the CDR3 reads CASSASGTGVGETQYL. The CDR3 DNA follows: TGTGCCAGCAGTGCCTCCGGGACAGGGGTCGGAGAGACCCAGTACTTA.

The chain combines TRBV7-6 with TRBJ1-5; 8 nucleotides line up with TRBD1. CDR1 and CDR2 (germline): SGHVS, FNYEAQ. This CDR3 is 22 amino acids long. J gave up 5 bases and V 2 bases, and 26 bases lay outside the gene matches. The CDR3: CASSLTPPDRVVLVRAHQPQHF. The CDR3 nucleotides read TGTGCCAGCAGCTTAACCCCGCCGGACAGGGTTGTTCTCGTTAGGGCCCATCAGCCCCAGCATTTT.